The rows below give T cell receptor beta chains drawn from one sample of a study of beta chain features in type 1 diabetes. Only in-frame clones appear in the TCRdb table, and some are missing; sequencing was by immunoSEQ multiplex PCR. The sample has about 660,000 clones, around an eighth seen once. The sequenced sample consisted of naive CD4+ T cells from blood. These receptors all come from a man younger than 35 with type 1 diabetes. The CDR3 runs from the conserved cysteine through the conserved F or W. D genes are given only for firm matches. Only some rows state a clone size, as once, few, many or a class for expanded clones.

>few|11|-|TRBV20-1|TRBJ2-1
TGCAGTGCTATCCCCGACAATGAGCAGTTCTTC
CSAIPDNEQFF
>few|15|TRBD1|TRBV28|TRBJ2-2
TGTGCCAGCAGCACCCCCCCACAGGGGACCGGGGAGCTGTTTTTT
CASSTPPQGTGELFF
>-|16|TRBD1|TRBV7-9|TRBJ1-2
TGTGCCAGCAGCTTTGGATCCTTTGACAGGGTAGATGGCTACACCTTC
CASSFGSFDRVDGYTF
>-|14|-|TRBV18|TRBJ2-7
TGTGCCAGCTCACCAAGGGACACCTCCTACGAGCAGTACTTC
CASSPRDTSYEQYF
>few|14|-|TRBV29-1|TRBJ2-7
TGCAGCGTCGACATTGACGGGAACCGCTACGAGCAGTACTTC
CSVDIDGNRYEQYF
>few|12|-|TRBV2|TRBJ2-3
TGTGCCAGCAGCCAACGGGCAGATACGCAGTATTTT
CASSQRADTQYF
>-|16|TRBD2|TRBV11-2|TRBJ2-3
TGTGCCAGCAGCTCCGGGACTATCATAGGCACAGATACGCAGTATTTT
CASSSGTIIGTDTQYF
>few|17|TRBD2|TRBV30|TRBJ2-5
TGTGCCTGGAGTCCACACGGGTTAGCGGGGTACCAAGAGACCCAGTACTTC
CAWSPHGLAGYQETQYF
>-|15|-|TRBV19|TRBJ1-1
TGTGCCAGTAGTCCAGGTTACGCGGTGAACACTGAAGCTTTCTTT
CASSPGYAVNTEAFF
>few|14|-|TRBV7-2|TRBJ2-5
TGTGCCAGCAGTTTTAGGGCCGTCCAAGAGACCCAGTACTTC
CASSFRAVQETQYF
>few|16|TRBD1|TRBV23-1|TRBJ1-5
TGCGCCAGCGGGAAGTTCAGTGGACAGGGCCGACAGCCCCAGCATTTT
CASGKFSGQGRQPQHF
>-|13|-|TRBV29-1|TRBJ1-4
TGCAGCGTTGAGGGCAGGAAAGATGAAAAACTGTTTTTT
CSVEGRKDEKLFF
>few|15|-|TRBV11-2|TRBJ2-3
TGTGCCAGCAGCCTCCGGGTAGCGGCCGCAGATACGCAGTATTTT
CASSLRVAAADTQYF
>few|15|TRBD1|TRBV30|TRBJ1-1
TGTGCCTGGAGGCAACCCGACAGGGATTCCGCTGAAGCTTTCTTT
CAWRQPDRDSAEAFF
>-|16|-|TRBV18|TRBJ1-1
TGTGCCAGCTCACCAACACCAGACAGTCTGAACACTGAAGCTTTCTTT
CASSPTPDSLNTEAFF
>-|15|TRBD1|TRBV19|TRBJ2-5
TGTGCCAGTAGTATAGCAGGGGGCGCGGAAGAGACCCAGTACTTC
CASSIAGGAEETQYF
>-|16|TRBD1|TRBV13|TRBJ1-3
TGTGCCAGCAGCTTAGGACAGGGGAGCTCTGGAAACACCATATATTTT
CASSLGQGSSGNTIYF
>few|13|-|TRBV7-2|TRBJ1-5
TGTGCCAGCAGCTTTGGTTTGAATCAGCCCCAGCATTTT
CASSFGLNQPQHF
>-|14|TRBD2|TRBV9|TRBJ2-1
TGTGCCAGCATCAGACTAGCGGGCCAGAATGAGCAGTTCTTC
CASIRLAGQNEQFF
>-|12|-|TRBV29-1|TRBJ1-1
TGCAGCGTGGACAGAGATAACACTGAAGCTTTCTTT
CSVDRDNTEAFF
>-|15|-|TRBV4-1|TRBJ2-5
TGCGCCAGCAGCCAAGGGCAAGACAGGCAAGAGACCCAGTACTTC
CASSQGQDRQETQYF
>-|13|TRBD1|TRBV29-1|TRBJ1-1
TGCAGCGGACAGGGTGATATGAACACTGAAGCTTTCTTT
CSGQGDMNTEAFF
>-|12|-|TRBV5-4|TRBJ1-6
TGTGCCAGCAGCCCAGGAAATTCACCCCTCCACTTT
CASSPGNSPLHF
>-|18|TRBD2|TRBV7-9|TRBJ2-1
TGTGCCAGCAGCCAGGGACTAGCGGAGTGGGGGACCTACAATGAGCAGTTCTTC
CASSQGLAEWGTYNEQFF
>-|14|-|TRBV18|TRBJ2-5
TGTGCCAGCTCACCTTCCAGGGCCGGGGAGACCCAGTACTTC
CASSPSRAGETQYF
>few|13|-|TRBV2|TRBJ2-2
TGTGCCAGCAGAGGGGCAGGGGCCGGGGAGCTGTTTTTT
CASRGAGAGELFF
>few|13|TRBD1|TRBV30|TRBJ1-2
TGTGCCTGTCAGGACAGGGGAAGCTATGGCTACACCTTC
CACQDRGSYGYTF
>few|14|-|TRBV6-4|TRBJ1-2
TGTGCCAGCAGTGACCCCAGTCTAAACTATGGCTACACCTTC
CASSDPSLNYGYTF
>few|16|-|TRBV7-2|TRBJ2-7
TGTGCCAGCAGCTTCGATACAGTTAGTAGCTCCTACGAGCAGTACTTC
CASSFDTVSSSYEQYF
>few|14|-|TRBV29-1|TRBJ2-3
TGCAGCGTTGAAGGGGACGGAAACACAGATACGCAGTATTTT
CSVEGDGNTDTQYF
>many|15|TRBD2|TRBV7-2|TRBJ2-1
TGTGCCAGCAGCCGACTAGCGGGGGGAGACAATGAGCAGTTCTTC
CASSRLAGGDNEQFF
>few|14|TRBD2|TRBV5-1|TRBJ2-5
TGCGCCAGCAGCGGTCCTAGCGGGAGAGAGACCCAGTACTTC
CASSGPSGRETQYF
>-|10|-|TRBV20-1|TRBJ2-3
TGCAGTGCTAGTTCGGATACGCAGTATTTT
CSASSDTQYF
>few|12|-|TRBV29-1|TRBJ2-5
TGCAGCGTTGAAGAGCCAACAGAGACCCAGTACTTC
CSVEEPTETQYF
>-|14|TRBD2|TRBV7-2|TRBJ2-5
TGTGCCAGCAGCTTAGGACTAGCTAAAGAGACCCAGTACTTC
CASSLGLAKETQYF
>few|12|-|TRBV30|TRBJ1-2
TGTGCCTGGAGTGTAGTCCCTTATGGCTACACCTTC
CAWSVVPYGYTF
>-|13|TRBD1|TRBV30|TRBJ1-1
TGTGCCTGGAGTGGACAGGGGGGGACTGAAGCTTTCTTT
CAWSGQGGTEAFF
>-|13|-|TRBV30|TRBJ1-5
TGTGCCTGGAGTGTTATGGGGGATCAGCCCCAGCATTTT
CAWSVMGDQPQHF
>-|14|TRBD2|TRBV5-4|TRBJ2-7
TGTGCCAGCAGCTTTGACGGGAGGCAGCGCGAGCAGTACTTC
CASSFDGRQREQYF
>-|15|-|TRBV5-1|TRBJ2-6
TGCGCCAGCAGCTTGGTTTCAAGTGGGGCCAACGTCCTGACTTTC
CASSLVSSGANVLTF